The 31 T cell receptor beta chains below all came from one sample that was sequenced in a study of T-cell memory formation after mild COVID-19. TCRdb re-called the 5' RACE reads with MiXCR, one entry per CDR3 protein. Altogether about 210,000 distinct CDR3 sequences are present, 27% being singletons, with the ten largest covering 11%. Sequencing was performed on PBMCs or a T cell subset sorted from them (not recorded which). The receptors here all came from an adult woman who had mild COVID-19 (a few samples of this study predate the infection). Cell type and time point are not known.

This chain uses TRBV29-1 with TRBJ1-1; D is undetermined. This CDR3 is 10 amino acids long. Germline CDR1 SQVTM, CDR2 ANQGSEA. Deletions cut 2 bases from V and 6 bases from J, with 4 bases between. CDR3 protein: CSVEIPEAFF. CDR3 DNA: TGCAGCGTTGAAATACCTGAAGCTTTCTTT.

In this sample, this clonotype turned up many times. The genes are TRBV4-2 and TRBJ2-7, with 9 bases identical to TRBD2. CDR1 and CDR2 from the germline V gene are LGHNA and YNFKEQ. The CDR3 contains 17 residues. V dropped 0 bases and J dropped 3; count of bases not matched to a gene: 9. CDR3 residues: CASSQDSGASGVYEQYF. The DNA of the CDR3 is TGTGCCAGCAGCCAAGATTCGGGGGCTAGCGGGGTCTACGAGCAGTACTTC.

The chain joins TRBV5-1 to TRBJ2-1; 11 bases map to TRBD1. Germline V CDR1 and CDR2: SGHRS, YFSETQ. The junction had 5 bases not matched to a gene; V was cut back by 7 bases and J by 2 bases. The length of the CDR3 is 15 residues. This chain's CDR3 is CASARTGGAYNEQFF. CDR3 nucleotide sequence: TGCGCCAGCGCTCGGACAGGGGGCGCCTACAATGAGCAGTTCTTC.

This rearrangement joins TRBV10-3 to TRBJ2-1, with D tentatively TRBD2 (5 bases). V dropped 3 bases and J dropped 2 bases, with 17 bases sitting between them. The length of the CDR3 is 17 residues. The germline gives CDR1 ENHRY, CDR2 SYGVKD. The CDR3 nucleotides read TGTGCCATCAGTGACCCCGGAAGCGGACGGACCTACAATGAGCAGTTCTTC. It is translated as CAISDPGSGRTYNEQFF.

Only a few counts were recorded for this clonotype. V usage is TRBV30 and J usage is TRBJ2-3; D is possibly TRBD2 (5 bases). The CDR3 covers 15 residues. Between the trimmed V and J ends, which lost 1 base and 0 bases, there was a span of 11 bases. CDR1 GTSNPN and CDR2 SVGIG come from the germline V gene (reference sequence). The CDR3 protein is CAWSAQAGSTDTQYF. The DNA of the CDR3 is TGTGCCTGGAGTGCCCAGGCGGGTAGCACAGATACGCAGTATTTT.

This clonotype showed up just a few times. CDR3 amino acids: CSGATSSYEQYF. The CDR3 bases are TGCAGCGGAGCAACTAGCTCCTACGAGCAGTACTTC. The rearrangement links TRBV29-1 to TRBJ2-7; D is perhaps TRBD2 (5 bases). Trimming removed 7 bases at V and 0 bases at J, with 10 bases between. CDR1 is SQVTM and CDR2 is ANQGSEA in the germline V gene. The CDR3 covers 12 residues.

CDR3 sequence reads: CASSLATSGSEQFF. CDR3 DNA sequence: TGTGCCAGCAGCTTAGCGACTAGCGGCAGTGAGCAGTTCTTC. The V gene is TRBV7-9, the J gene TRBJ2-1, with 9 bases fitting TRBD2. Germline-derived CDR1 and CDR2 are SEHNR and FQNEAQ (reference sequence). Trimming removed 0 bases from V and 9 bases from J; junction bases left unmatched: 3. There are 14 residues in the CDR3.

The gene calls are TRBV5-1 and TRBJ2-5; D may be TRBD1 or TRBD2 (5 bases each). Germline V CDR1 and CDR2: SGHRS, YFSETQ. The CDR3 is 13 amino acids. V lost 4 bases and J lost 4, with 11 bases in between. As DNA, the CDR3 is TGCGCCAGCAGCCGGGACGACGGAGAGACCCAGTACTTC. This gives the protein CASSRDDGETQYF.

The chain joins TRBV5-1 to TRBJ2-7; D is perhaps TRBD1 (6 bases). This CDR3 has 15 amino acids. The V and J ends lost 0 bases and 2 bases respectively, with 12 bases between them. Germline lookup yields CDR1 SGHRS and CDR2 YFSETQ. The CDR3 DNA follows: TGCGCCAGCAGCTTGGACGCCAGGGACACCTACGAGCAGTACTTC. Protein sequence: CASSLDARDTYEQYF.

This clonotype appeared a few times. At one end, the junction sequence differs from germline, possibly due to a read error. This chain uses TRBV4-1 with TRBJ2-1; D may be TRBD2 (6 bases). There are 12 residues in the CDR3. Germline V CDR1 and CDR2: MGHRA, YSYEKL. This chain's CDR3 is CASSQEGGTLIF. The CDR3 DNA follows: TGCGCCAGCAGCCAAGAAGGAGGGACCTTGATCTTC.

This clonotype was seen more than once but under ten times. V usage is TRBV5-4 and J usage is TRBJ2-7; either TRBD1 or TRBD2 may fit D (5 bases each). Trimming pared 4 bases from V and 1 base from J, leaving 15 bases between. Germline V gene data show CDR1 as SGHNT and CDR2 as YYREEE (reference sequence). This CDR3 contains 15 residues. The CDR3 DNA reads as TGTGCCAGCAGCCTTGGGACGGTGGGGTCCTACGAGCAGTACTTC. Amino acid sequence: CASSLGTVGSYEQYF. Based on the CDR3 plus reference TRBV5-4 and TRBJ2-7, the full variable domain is ETGVTQSPTHLIKTRGQQVTLRCSSQSGHNTVSWYQQALGQGPQFIFQYYREEENGRGNFPPRFSGLQFPNYSSELNVNALELDDSALYLCASSLGTVGSYEQYFGPGTRLTVT.

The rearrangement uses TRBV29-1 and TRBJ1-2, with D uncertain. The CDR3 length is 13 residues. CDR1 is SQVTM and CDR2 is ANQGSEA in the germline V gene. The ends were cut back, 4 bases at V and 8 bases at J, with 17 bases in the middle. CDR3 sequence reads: CSVVVGRFAGYTF. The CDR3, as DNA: TGCAGCGTTGTAGTTGGCAGGTTTGCAGGCTACACCTTC.

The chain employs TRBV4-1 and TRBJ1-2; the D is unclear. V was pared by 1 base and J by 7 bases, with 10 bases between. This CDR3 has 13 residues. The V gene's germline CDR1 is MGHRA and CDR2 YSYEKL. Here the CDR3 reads CASSQVASFGYTF. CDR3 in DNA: TGCGCCAGCAGCCAAGTGGCCTCGTTTGGCTACACCTTC.

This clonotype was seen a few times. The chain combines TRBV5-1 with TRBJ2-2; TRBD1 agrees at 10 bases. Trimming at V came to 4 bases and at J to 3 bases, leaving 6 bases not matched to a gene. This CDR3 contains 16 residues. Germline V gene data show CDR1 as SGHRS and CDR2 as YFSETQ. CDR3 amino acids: CASSRTTGGYTGELFF. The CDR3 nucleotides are TGCGCCAGCAGCCGCACGACAGGGGGCTACACCGGGGAGCTGTTTTTT.

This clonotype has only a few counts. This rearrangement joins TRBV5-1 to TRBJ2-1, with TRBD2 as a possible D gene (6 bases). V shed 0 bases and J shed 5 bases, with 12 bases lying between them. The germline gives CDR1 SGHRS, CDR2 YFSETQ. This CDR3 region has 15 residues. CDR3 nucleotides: TGCGCCAGCAGCTTGGATACGGGGGATCACAATGAGCAGTTCTTC. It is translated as CASSLDTGDHNEQFF.

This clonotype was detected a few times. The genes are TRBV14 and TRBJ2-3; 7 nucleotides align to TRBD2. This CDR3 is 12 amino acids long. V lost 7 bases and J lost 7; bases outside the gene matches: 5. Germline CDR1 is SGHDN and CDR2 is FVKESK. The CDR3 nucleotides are TGTGCCAGCAAGGGAGGGGACTATACGCAGTATTTT. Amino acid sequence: CASKGGDYTQYF.

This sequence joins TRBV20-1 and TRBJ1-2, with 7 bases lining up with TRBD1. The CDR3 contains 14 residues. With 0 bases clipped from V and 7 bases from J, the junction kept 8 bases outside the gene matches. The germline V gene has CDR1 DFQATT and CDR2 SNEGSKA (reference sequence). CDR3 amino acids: CSARDNRGTFGYTF. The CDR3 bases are TGCAGTGCTAGAGACAACAGGGGAACATTTGGCTACACCTTC.

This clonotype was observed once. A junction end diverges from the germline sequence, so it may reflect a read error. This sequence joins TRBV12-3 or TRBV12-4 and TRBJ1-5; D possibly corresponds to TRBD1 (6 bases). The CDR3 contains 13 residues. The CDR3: CASTGTSHHPQHF. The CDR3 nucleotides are TGTGCCAGCACCGGGACAAGTCATCATCCCCAGCATTTT.

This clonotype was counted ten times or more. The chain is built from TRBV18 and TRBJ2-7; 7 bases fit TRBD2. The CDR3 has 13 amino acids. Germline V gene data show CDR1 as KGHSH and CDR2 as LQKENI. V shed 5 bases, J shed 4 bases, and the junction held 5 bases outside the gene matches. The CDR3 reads CASSSTGGYEQYF. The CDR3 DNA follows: TGTGCCAGCTCATCAACCGGGGGGTACGAGCAGTACTTC.

The CDR3 DNA sequence: TGTGCCACCAGTGAGCCGTACTCCAGGGTCAGCTCCTACAATGAGCAGTTCTTC. Amino acids: CATSEPYSRVSSYNEQFF. The chain couples TRBV24-1 to TRBJ2-1; TRBD1 might be the D (5 bases). The CDR3 length is 18 residues. V was trimmed by 4 bases and J by 0 bases, leaving 18 bases between them. CDR1 KGHDR and CDR2 SFDVKD come from the germline V gene.

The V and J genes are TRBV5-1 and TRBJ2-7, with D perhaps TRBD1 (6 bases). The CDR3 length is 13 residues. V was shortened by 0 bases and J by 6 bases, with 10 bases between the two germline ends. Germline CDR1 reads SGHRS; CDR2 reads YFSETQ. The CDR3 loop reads CASSLGGQGEQYF. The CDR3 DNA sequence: TGCGCCAGCAGCTTGGGGGGGCAAGGCGAGCAGTACTTC.

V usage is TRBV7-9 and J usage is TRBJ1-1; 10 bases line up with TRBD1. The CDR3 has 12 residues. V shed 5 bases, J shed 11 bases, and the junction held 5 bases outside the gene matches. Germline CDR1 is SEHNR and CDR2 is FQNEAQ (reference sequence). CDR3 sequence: CASSLRDRGAFF. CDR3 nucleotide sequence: TGTGCCAGCAGCCTCCGGGACAGGGGTGCTTTCTTT.

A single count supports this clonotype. CDR3 sequence (DNA): TGCAGCGTTGAACTCCCGAAAACAGGGAGCACTGAAGCTTTCTTT. Residues: CSVELPKTGSTEAFF. The rearrangement links TRBV29-1 to TRBJ1-1, with D tentatively TRBD1 (6 bases). Germline CDR1 and CDR2: SQVTM and ANQGSEA. The V gene lost 2 bases and the J gene lost 4 bases, with 17 bases spanning the gap. There are 15 residues in the CDR3.

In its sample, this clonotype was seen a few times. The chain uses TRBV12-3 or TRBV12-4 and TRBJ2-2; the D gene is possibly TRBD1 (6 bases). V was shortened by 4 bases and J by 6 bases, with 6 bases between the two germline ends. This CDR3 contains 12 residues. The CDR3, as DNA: TGTGCCAGCAGTTGGGGGCCCGGGGAGCTGTTTTTT. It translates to CASSWGPGELFF.

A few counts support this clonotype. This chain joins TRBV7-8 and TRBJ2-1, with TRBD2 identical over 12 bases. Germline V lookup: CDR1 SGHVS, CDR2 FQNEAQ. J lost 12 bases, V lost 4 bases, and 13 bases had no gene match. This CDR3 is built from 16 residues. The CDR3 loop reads CASSSQPASGGAGQFF. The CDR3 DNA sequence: TGTGCCAGCAGCTCGCAACCGGCTAGCGGGGGGGCCGGGCAGTTCTTC.

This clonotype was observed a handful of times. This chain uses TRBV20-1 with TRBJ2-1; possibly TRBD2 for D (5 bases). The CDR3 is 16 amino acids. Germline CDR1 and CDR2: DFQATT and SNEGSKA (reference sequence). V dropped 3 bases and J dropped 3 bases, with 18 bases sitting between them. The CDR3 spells CSARPPASGSYNEQFF. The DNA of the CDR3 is TGCAGTGCTAGGCCCCCCGCCTCGGGGAGCTACAATGAGCAGTTCTTC.

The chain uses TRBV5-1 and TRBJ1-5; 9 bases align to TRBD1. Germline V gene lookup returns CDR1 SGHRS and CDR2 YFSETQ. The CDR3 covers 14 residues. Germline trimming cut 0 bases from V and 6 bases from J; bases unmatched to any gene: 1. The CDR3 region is CASSLEGQGQPQHF. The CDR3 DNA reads TGCGCCAGCAGCTTGGAGGGACAGGGTCAGCCCCAGCATTTT.

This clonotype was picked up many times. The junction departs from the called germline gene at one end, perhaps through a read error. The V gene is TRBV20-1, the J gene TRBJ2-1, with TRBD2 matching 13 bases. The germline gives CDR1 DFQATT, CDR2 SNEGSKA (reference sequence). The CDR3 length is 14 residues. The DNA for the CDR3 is TGCAGGGGGATGGGGACTAGCGGGGTACCATTAGGAGTCTTC. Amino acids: CRGMGTSGVPLGVF.

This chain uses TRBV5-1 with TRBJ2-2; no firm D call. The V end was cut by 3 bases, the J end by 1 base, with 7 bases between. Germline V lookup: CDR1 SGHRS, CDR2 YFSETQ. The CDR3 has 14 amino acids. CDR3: CASSSTVNTGELFF. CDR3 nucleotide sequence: TGCGCCAGCAGCTCGACGGTGAACACCGGGGAGCTGTTTTTT.

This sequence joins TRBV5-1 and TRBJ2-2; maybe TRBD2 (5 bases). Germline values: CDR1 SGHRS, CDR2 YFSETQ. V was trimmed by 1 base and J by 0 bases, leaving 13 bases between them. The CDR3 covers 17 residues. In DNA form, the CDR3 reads TGCGCCAGCAGCTTGTCCGGGAATCCCACGAACACCGGGGAGCTGTTTTTT. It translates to CASSLSGNPTNTGELFF.

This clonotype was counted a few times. The CDR3 spells CATSAGQGRSLAGELFF. The CDR3 region has the DNA TGTGCCACCAGTGCCGGACAGGGGAGGAGTTTGGCCGGGGAGCTGTTTTTT. The chain carries TRBV24-1 and TRBJ2-2; 9 bases line up with TRBD1. This CDR3 spans 17 amino acids. Germline V CDR1 and CDR2: KGHDR, SFDVKD. V trimming: 5 bases; J trimming: 6 bases; junction bases outside the gene matches: 12.